This entry features one TCR beta chain sequence. Its matching antigen is unknown. V shed 3 bases and J shed 0 bases, with 14 bases lying between them. Germline V gene lookup returns CDR1 LGHNA and CDR2 YSLEER. This CDR3 comprises 16 residues. The sample is drawn from a study of cytomegalovirus exposure and HLA in healthy donors. Study background: Out of 350 to 400 genotyped donors, less than 85% belonged to the Caucasian-associated ancestry cluster. Study results and caveats: Later analysis identified several of the most significant clusters that appeared linked to common viral pathogens.

The PCR used 60 Vbeta and 13 Jbeta primers. Repertoires were generated with immunoSEQ multiplex PCR, while TCRdb's copy carries only in-frame clones and drops some. This sample has 150,000 to 200,000 clones, with 65% to 85% found just once. The chain recombines TRBV4-3 with TRBJ1-1, with D perhaps TRBD1 (5 bases). The TCR comes from a man in his late teens or twenties in good health and CMV-seronegative. The sequencing sample was made of PBMCs. CDR3 sequence reads: CASSHQGEHVNTEAFF. For the CDR3, the DNA is TGCGCCAGCAGCCATCAGGGTGAACATGTGAACACTGAAGCTTTCTTT.